What follows is one T cell receptor beta chain and its context. Its antigen has not been determined. Base qualities are not provided; no much larger clone lies one nucleotide away. This specimen belongs to a study of cytomegalovirus exposure and HLA in healthy donors (dated by TCRdb to between 2016 and 2019). For context, the study as a whole: According to an earlier analysis of a few hundred of the donors, some 180 million T cells yielded roughly 100 million unique TCR beta sequences and around 300 Gb of sequence data. A later analysis re-examined previously published TCR beta repertoires from over 500 donors and added high-resolution HLA genotyping to investigate patterns of TCR occurrence. Donor age, sex, ethnicity and CMV serostatus were collected together with the repertoire data. Because of strong linkage in the cohort, roughly five DR-DQ haplotypes were treated as single units for association and clustering. Of the roughly 400 genotyped donors, 81% fell in the genetic ancestry cluster associated with self-reported Caucasian donors. The study profiled the T cell repertoires of more than 500 subjects by immunosequencing and related them to cytomegalovirus serostatus. Among several hundred genotyped donors of the cohort, an average of approximately 240,000 unique TCR beta nucleotide sequences was sequenced per donor, of which 15% to 20% were non-productive. Approximately 300 gigabases of sequencing data and around 88 million unique TCR sequences made up an early release that covered under 750 HLA-typed donors. The study combined high-throughput TCR immunosequencing, statistical association of individual TCRs with disease status, and machine learning to predict cytomegalovirus infection status. Genome-wide SNP genotypes for about 55% of the roughly 670 donors were used in a later genetic analysis, which treated that subset as a discovery cohort. An earlier analysis of roughly 580 of the donors used high-throughput TCR beta sequencing to judge whether each TCR beta V gene segment behaved as functional or pseudogenic. The study aimed to test whether signatures of past pathogen exposure could be identified by cataloging public T cell receptors. HLA typing covered class I and class II loci at four-digit resolution. Rather than using new phenotypic data, the later analysis identified candidate immune exposures from TCR beta sequences and from how often those sequences occurred across donors. A separate validation cohort of over a hundred different subjects was used in addition to the roughly 720-subject first cohort. All discovery cohort repertoires had been generated on a single sequencing platform. The number of donors typed differed by locus, with roughly 620-640 for A, B, C, DRB1 and DQB1, around 560 for DQA1, some 570 for DPA1, and some 470 for DPB1. General conclusions and limits of the study: Most TCR sequences were observed very rarely across donors, whereas some public TCRs were present in many individuals. Because counts were too low, roughly 16 rarely observed V segments, including chromosome 9 orphons, were left out of the earlier analysis of a few hundred of the donors. A further reported finding was that TCR beta sequences accurately predicted the HLA-A and HLA-B alleles for most subjects in the first cohort. According to a later analysis, most CMV-associated TCR beta chains appeared to be HLA-restricted, and the HLA associations seemed to be driven largely by CMV exposure. Three of the identified cytomegalovirus-associated TCR beta chains were confirmed in vitro to be specific for cytomegalovirus antigens. Strong co-occurrence of HLA alleles, especially DR and DQ, made assigning TCR associations to individual alleles difficult. According to a later analysis, parvovirus B19, influenza, CMV and Epstein-Barr virus appeared linked to several top co-occurrence clusters. A later genetic analysis reported fewer N-insertions in productive TCRs among donors in an Asian-associated ancestry cluster than the roughly 700-donor mean. In a later analysis, the rate of TCR association differed among HLA loci, with DRB1 alleles having the most associated TCRs and HLA-C alleles having the fewest. Specific HLA alleles were associated with 16,951 TCR beta sequences at a false discovery rate of 0.05 in a later analysis. In this cohort, only TCR beta chains were sequenced, and detectable features were limited by the absence of alpha or paired-chain data. The authors suggested that the approach could potentially be extended to other disease states and immunological phenotypes. CMV serostatus was the only immune exposure information available for the cohort. Cytomegalovirus status was reported to be diagnosed by the classifier with high specificity and sensitivity in both the original and validation cohorts. A cluster of highly shared sequence variants was judged likely to be a technical artifact of the sequencing pipeline. Because some donors lacked HLA typing at each locus, the association tests relied only on the typed subset. The presence/absence analyses assumed that sequencing depth was roughly uniform across donors, and that assumption may not be true. Linkage disequilibrium might explain the correlated functional status among segregating V segments, but an unknown experimental factor could not be excluded. In the study, some 180 TCR beta chains were listed as associated with cytomegalovirus. Broadly in line with IMGT annotations, most TCR beta V segments showed up in productive rearrangements about 87% or about 30% of the time in an earlier analysis of several hundred of the donors. In a later analysis, HLA-associated TCR beta chains showed more clonal expansion and lower generation probabilities than non-associated chains that were equally common. The 87-base-pair reads could not distinguish some IMGT-functional V segments, including TRBV6-2 and TRBV6-3, so those segments were excluded. V-gene and J-gene trimming of TCR beta chains was associated with a missense DCLRE1C variant in a later genetic analysis, and the association was replicated in an independent cohort.

The cohort consisted of approximately 670 healthy bone marrow donors. At the time of sampling, every cohort member was nominally healthy, though immune exposures that went unrecorded were likely present. The donor was CMV seropositive and belonged to the group of 250 to 300 seropositive cohort members. Every donor gave a peripheral blood sample, and the peripheral blood mononuclear cells from that sample were used for TCR beta sequencing. The Qiagen DNeasy Blood Extraction Kit was used to extract genomic DNA from the blood cell samples. The junction carries 17 bases between V and J, which are trimmed by 7 bases and 4 bases respectively. The germline V gene yields SNHLY for CDR1 and FYNNEI for CDR2. The CDR3 starts with the cysteine, ends with the phenylalanine, and has 14 residues. Of the read, only the CDR3 DNA is kept; its 42 bases are in frame from base 1. The method was the immunoSEQ multiplex PCR assay. A mixture of 60 forward primers for TCR Vbeta segments and 13 reverse primers for TCR Jbeta segments was used in the multiplex PCR. Amplification of the CDR3 region of rearranged TCR beta genes was performed with a multiplex PCR assay on genomic DNA. Amplified TCR beta libraries were sequenced as 87-base-pair reads on the Illumina HiSeq System. The authors processed their data as follows. A later analysis counted about 80 million unique TCR beta chains across the 640 or so repertoires, and 10 million to 12 million of these chains were shared by at least two donors. Raw reads were error-corrected and collapsed into unique sequences with a nearest-neighbor algorithm that merged closely related sequences to remove PCR and sequencing errors. Alignment of CDR3 sequences to IMGT reference sequences was used to assign V, D and J gene segments. For a sequence to be retained, a match of at least six nucleotides to both a V gene segment and a J gene segment was required. Rearrangements were called productive when the CDR3 lacked stop codons and stayed in frame with V and J; all others were non-productive. Following IMGT convention, CDR3 was defined as the stretch from the second conserved V-encoded cysteine up to the conserved J-encoded phenylalanine. In an earlier analysis of some 550 of the donors, sequences lacking an unambiguous match to a single V gene segment were excluded. An earlier analysis of 587 of the donors classified V segments as functional when productive rearrangements were above 56.7% and as segregating when the standard deviation between donors was above 5%. A statistical classification framework was built to diagnose cytomegalovirus status from the catalog of TCR beta chain sequences. A later analysis assigned V and J genes by comparing TCR nucleotide sequences with IMGT/GENE-DB human TR gene sequences. Using the TCRdist pipeline, a later analysis assigned CDR3 sequences along with most-parsimonious VDJ recombination scenarios. A later analysis defined each TCR beta chain by its CDR3 amino acid sequence plus V-gene family, and excluded reads lacking a unique V-gene family. In a later analysis, 450 to 600 highly shared, low-generation-probability nucleotide sequences were removed to address suspected cross-contamination and a sequencing artifact. For each public chain, a later analysis derived a clonal expansion index from normalized ranks of inferred template counts within each repertoire. In a later analysis, generation probabilities were computed with a VDJ recombination model fitted to out-of-frame rearrangements, and the resulting probabilities were checked against IGoR. In a later analysis, TCR-TCR, TCR-HLA and TCR-CMV co-occurrence was scored with hypergeometric tests, and a repertoire-size bias correction was applied to TCR pairs. To estimate false discovery rates, a later analysis permuted the HLA or CMV assignments 20 times. In a later analysis, co-occurring TCRs were grouped with DBSCAN, and TCRdist sequence similarity was added when clustering was performed within HLA-allele-positive subsets. Co-occurrence clustering excluded repertoires with fewer than 30,000 or more than 120,000 public chains, plus five with anomalous nucleotide sharing. As stored in TCRdb, this immuneACCESS dataset retains in-frame rearrangements with V and J assigned. A fraction of the clones does not appear; measured against another copy, unresolved V genes explain less than half of the discrepancy, and the remainder lacks a known reason. The DNA gave D and trimming, while V, J and clone size come from that table. The sample includes over 200,000 clones, with roughly 68% observed a single time. The top ten constitute 2% to 3% of the sample.

The receptor was isolated from a man in his forties in good health and CMV-seropositive. The rearranged chain carries TRBV2 and TRBJ2-7, with TRBD2 perhaps the D gene, on 5 matching bases. The sample consisted of PBMCs. The sequenced DNA is TGTGCCAGCAAGGTAGAGACGGGAAAGTACGAGCAGTACTTC. Its product reads: CASKVETGKYEQYF.